The clone carrying this T cell receptor (beta chain) was picked up many times. Per germline, CDR1 KGHDR and CDR2 SFDVKD. The CDR3 spans 13 residues. V gave up 0 bases and J gave up 7 bases, with 6 bases separating them. The sample comes from a study of early T cells in non-severe SARS-CoV-2 infection. Turning to the study itself: The chains were unpaired, and the sequenced material was bulk RNA from unsorted whole blood.

TCRdb fed the 5' RACE reads into MiXCR, producing one record per CDR3 protein. The repertoire holds tens of thousands of distinct CDR3 sequences, with 12% as singletons. The chain combines TRBV24-1 with TRBJ2-1, with D perhaps TRBD2 (6 bases). This receptor was taken from an adult who was a healthcare worker with PCR-confirmed SARS-CoV-2 infection or an uninfected control (not recorded which). Input material: whole blood. This CDR3 is CATSDLGGNEQFF. The CDR3 nucleotides are TGTGCCACCAGTGATTTGGGGGGGAATGAGCAGTTCTTC.